This TCR beta chain was documented in a study of CD8 T cells in ankylosing spondylitis. This clonotype showed up many times. The antigen is unknown. Findings and caveats of the study: Clones linked to disease were reported to show significant enrichment in matched ankylosing spondylitis synovial fluid.

One entry per CDR3 protein results from TCRdb running MiXCR on the 5' RACE reads. The sample shows over 100,000 distinct CDR3 sequences, approximately 6.8% of them seen only once. The CDR3 is 15 amino acids. Trimming took off 1 base at V and 0 bases at J, with 9 bases between the two ends. Germline V gives CDR1 DFQATT, CDR2 SNEGSKA (reference sequence). The sample was blood, either unsorted or a sorted T cell fraction (not recorded which). The chain links TRBV20-1 to TRBJ2-2; tentatively, D is TRBD2 (6 bases). This TCR derives from a male donor with ankylosing spondylitis or in good health (not recorded which). CDR3 nucleotides: TGCAGTGCTAGAGTACCGGGGGCGAACACCGGGGAGCTGTTTTTT. It is translated as CSARVPGANTGELFF.